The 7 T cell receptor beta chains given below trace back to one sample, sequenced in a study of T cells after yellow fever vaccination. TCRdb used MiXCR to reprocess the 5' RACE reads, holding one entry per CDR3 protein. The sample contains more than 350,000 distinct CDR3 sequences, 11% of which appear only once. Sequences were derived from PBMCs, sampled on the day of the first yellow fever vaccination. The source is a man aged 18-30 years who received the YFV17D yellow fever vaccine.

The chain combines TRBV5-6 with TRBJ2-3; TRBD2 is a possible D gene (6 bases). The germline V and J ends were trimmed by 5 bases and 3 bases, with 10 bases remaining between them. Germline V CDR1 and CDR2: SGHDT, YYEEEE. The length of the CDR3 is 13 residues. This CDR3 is CASRRDSTDTQYF. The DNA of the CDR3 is TGTGCCAGCAGGAGGGACTCAACAGATACGCAGTATTTT.

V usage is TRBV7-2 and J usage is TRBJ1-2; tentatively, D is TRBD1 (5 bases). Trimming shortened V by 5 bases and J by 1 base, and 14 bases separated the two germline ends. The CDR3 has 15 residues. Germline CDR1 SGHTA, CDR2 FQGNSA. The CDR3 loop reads CASSVGEGINYGYTF. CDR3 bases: TGTGCCAGCAGCGTCGGCGAGGGGATTAACTATGGCTACACCTTC.

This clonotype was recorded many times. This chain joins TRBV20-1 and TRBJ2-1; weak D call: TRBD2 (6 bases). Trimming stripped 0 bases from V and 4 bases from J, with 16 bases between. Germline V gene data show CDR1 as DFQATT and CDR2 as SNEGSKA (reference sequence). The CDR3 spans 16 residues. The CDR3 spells CSARDYKRATYNEQFF. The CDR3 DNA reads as TGCAGTGCTAGAGATTATAAGCGGGCTACTTACAATGAGCAGTTCTTC.

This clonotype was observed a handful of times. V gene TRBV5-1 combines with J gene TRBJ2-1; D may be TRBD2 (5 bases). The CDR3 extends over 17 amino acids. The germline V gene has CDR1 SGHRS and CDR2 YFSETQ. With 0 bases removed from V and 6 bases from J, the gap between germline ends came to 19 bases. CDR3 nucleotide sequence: TGCGCCAGCAGCTTGGGAGCTAGCCTAGGGTCCCGCAATGAGCAGTTCTTC. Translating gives CASSLGASLGSRNEQFF.

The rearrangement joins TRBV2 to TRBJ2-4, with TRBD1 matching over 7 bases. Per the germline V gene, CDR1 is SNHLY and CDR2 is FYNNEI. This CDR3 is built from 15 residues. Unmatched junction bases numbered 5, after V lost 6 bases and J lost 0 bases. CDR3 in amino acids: CASRRGLLAKNIQYF. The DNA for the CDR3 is TGTGCCAGCAGGAGGGGGCTCCTAGCCAAAAACATTCAGTACTTC.

The CDR3 sequence: CASSFRQGARDTEAFF. Here the CDR3 DNA reads TGCGCCAGCAGCTTTAGGCAGGGGGCTCGGGACACTGAAGCTTTCTTT. The chain employs TRBV5-1 and TRBJ1-1; TRBD1 aligns across 8 bases. From germline, CDR1 is SGHRS and CDR2 YFSETQ. Trimming at V came to 2 bases and at J to 3 bases, leaving 9 bases not matched to a gene. The CDR3 totals 16 residues.

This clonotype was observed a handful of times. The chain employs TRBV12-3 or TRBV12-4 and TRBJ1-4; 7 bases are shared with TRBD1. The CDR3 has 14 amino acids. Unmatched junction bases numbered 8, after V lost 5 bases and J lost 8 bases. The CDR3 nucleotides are TGTGCCAGCAGTCCAGACAGGGTCTGGGAAAAACTGTTTTTT. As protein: CASSPDRVWEKLFF.